The 25 T cell receptor beta chains presented below share a single source sample, sequenced in a study of blood T cell repertoires in COVID-19. The data were produced by immunoSEQ multiplex PCR, yet TCRdb's version contains in-frame clones alone and is incomplete. The sample lists around 250,000 clones, around 81% occurring once. Sequenced input: PBMCs or T cells enriched from blood (not recorded which). Receptors were obtained from a man in his forties or fifties who had recovered from COVID-19.

This clone has a handful of counts. The CDR3 DNA reads TGTGCCAGCAGCTCAACTTCCGGGACAGGGGGGCTCCGGGCCAACGTCCTGACTTTC. Its protein is CASSSTSGTGGLRANVLTF. This chain joins TRBV6-6 and TRBJ2-6; 11 nucleotides align to TRBD1. Trimming took 6 bases from V and 5 from J; bases not matched to a gene: 15. CDR1 MNHNY and CDR2 SVGAGI come from the germline V gene (reference sequence). The CDR3 loop spans 19 amino acids.

The CDR3 coding sequence is TGTGCCAGCAGTTTTCAAGCTTATACCGGCACAGATACGCAGTATTTT. This codes for CASSFQAYTGTDTQYF. The chain joins TRBV27 to TRBJ2-3; unclear D gene. Germline CDR1 is MNHEY and CDR2 is SMNVEV (reference sequence). The CDR3 loop spans 16 amino acids. Trimming pared 3 bases from V and 1 base from J, leaving 14 bases between.

Note on this clone: Other nucleotide sequences in the sample specify the same CDR3. V gene TRBV9 combines with J gene TRBJ1-1; D may be TRBD1 (5 bases). This CDR3 spans 14 amino acids. Trimming pared 0 bases from V and 1 base from J, leaving 7 bases between. CDR1 is SGDLS, CDR2 YYNGEE, per germline. The CDR3 bases are TGTGCCAGCAGCGTAGGAAGGGGGAACACTGAAGCTTTCTTT. Translated: CASSVGRGNTEAFF.

The chain couples TRBV11-2 to TRBJ2-3, with TRBD1 identical over 8 bases. The CDR3 sequence is 15 residues long. The germline CDR1 and CDR2 sequences are SGHAT and FQNNGV. Trimming took 5 bases from V and 4 from J; bases not matched to a gene: 8. The CDR3 sequence is CASSPQTGESDTQYF. As DNA, the CDR3 is TGTGCCAGCAGCCCCCAGACAGGGGAGTCAGATACGCAGTATTTT. The complete variable domain, with remaining parts taken from reference TRBV11-2 and TRBJ2-3, reads EAGVAQSPRYKIIEKRQSVAFWCNPISGHATLYWYQQILGQGPKLLIQFQNNGVVDDSQLPKDRFSAERLKGVDSTLKIQPAKLEDSAVYLCASSPQTGESDTQYFGPGTRLTVL.

The V gene is TRBV7-6, the J gene TRBJ2-2; possible D gene TRBD2, 6 bases. The CDR3 loop spans 15 amino acids. The V gene lost 1 base and the J gene lost 0 bases, with 6 bases spanning the gap. CDR1 and CDR2 (germline): SGHVS, FNYEAQ. CDR3 DNA sequence: TGTGCCAGCAGCTTAGGGGGGGCGAACACCGGGGAGCTGTTTTTT. Its protein is CASSLGGANTGELFF.

This clone has more than one count but fewer than ten. V usage is TRBV9 and J usage is TRBJ1-2; D not resolved. Germline loops: CDR1 SGDLS, CDR2 YYNGEE. There are 12 residues in the CDR3. V gave up 6 bases and J gave up 2 bases, with 8 bases separating them. The CDR3 protein is CASNQANYGYTF. Written as DNA, the CDR3 is TGTGCCAGCAATCAGGCGAACTATGGCTACACCTTC.

This chain joins TRBV11-2 and TRBJ2-1; 8 nucleotides align to TRBD1. The germline CDR1 and CDR2 sequences are SGHAT and FQNNGV. V was clipped by 5 bases and J by 5 bases; unmatched bases: 11. The CDR3 consists of 16 residues. For the CDR3, the DNA is TGTGCCAGCAGCCATCTTACAGGGGGTCTCGACAATGAGCAGTTCTTC. Amino acid sequence: CASSHLTGGLDNEQFF.

The chain combines TRBV7-6 with TRBJ2-3, with 10 bases identical to TRBD2. The trim removed 1 base at V and 6 bases at J, leaving 4 bases unmatched. CDR1 and CDR2 from the germline V gene are SGHVS and FNYEAQ. There are 15 residues in the CDR3. CDR3 in DNA: TGTGCCAGCAGCTTAGGTAGCGGGGGGCCTGATACGCAGTATTTT. It yields the protein CASSLGSGGPDTQYF.

The chain recombines TRBV2 with TRBJ2-7; possible D gene TRBD1, 6 bases. The V and J ends lost 0 bases and 0 bases respectively, with 9 bases between them. This CDR3 is built from 15 residues. The germline V gene encodes CDR1 SNHLY and CDR2 FYNNEI. The CDR3 loop reads CASSEARTASYEQYF. The CDR3 nucleotides are TGTGCCAGCAGTGAAGCAAGGACAGCCTCCTACGAGCAGTACTTC.

This chain uses TRBV27 with TRBJ1-4, with D uncertain. Trimming took 10 bases from V and 0 from J, leaving 9 bases between them. The germline gives CDR1 MNHEY, CDR2 SMNVEV (reference sequence). The CDR3 loop spans 13 amino acids. This CDR3 reads CATSRATNEKLFF. CDR3 DNA: TGTGCCACAAGTCGGGCAACTAATGAAAAACTGTTTTTT.

The chain recombines TRBV30 with TRBJ1-5; possibly TRBD1 for D (6 bases). The CDR3 totals 14 residues. The germline V gene has CDR1 GTSNPN and CDR2 SVGIG (reference sequence). V lost 5 bases, J lost 2 bases, and 13 bases lay in between. The CDR3, as DNA: TGTGCCTGGCGGGGGGCGGCTGGCAATCAGCCCCAGCATTTT. Translating gives CAWRGAAGNQPQHF.

This clone was detected only once. The chain is built from TRBV2 and TRBJ2-1; possible D gene TRBD1, 5 bases. CDR1 is SNHLY, CDR2 FYNNEI, per germline. Trimming took off 7 bases at V and 7 bases at J, with 14 bases between the two ends. This CDR3 contains 13 residues. The DNA for the CDR3 is TGTGCCAGCAATCAGGGTCAGTGGAATGAGCAGTTCTTC. Residues: CASNQGQWNEQFF.

The chain combines TRBV24-1 with TRBJ2-1; D may be TRBD2 (5 bases). The V end lost 0 bases, the J end lost 0 bases, and 8 bases lay between the germline ends. The CDR3 contains 16 residues. Germline V gene data show CDR1 as KGHDR and CDR2 as SFDVKD. The CDR3 DNA reads TGTGCCACCAGTGATTTGGGCACTAGCTCCTACAATGAGCAGTTCTTC. Protein: CATSDLGTSSYNEQFF.

The gene calls are TRBV7-2 and TRBJ1-6; D is ambiguous. Germline CDR1 is SGHTA and CDR2 is FQGNSA. The CDR3 is 15 residues long. V lost 5 bases and J lost 2, with 10 bases in between. The CDR3, as DNA: TGTGCCAGCAGCCTTGGACTCACCTATAATTCACCCCTCCACTTT. As protein: CASSLGLTYNSPLHF.

This sequence joins TRBV7-2 and TRBJ2-1; 8 bases match TRBD1. Germline CDR1 SGHTA, CDR2 FQGNSA. This CDR3 has 16 amino acids. The V gene end was trimmed by 2 bases and the J gene end by 7 bases; junction bases not matched to a gene: 10. The CDR3 nucleotides read TGTGCCAGCAGCTTATGGGGGGCAGGGGGCGGAAATGAGCAGTTCTTC. It is translated as CASSLWGAGGGNEQFF.

The V gene is TRBV14, the J gene TRBJ1-1; D gene uncertain. Germline CDR1 reads SGHDN; CDR2 reads FVKESK. The CDR3 covers 15 residues. V was trimmed by 0 bases and J by 2 bases, leaving 10 bases between them. The CDR3 DNA reads as TGTGCCAGCAGCCAAGATTTTCAGACAAACACTGAAGCTTTCTTT. This gives the protein CASSQDFQTNTEAFF.

The V gene is TRBV11-3, the J gene TRBJ2-7; D is possibly TRBD2 (5 bases). The germline CDR1 and CDR2 sequences are SGHNT and YENEEA. V lost 0 bases and J 3 bases, leaving 9 bases between the germline ends. CDR3 length: 14 residues. CDR3 residues: CASSLDPEGYEQYF. The CDR3 DNA follows: TGTGCCAGCAGCTTAGATCCCGAGGGCTACGAGCAGTACTTC.

The rearrangement uses TRBV5-4 and TRBJ1-1; D unresolved. The CDR3 totals 12 residues. Trimming pared 2 bases from V and 1 base from J, leaving 3 bases between. Germline V gives CDR1 SGHNT, CDR2 YYREEE (reference sequence). The CDR3, as DNA: TGTGCCAGCAGCTTTCAGAACACTGAAGCTTTCTTT. This codes for CASSFQNTEAFF.

J is TRBJ2-7 and V is TRBV28, with unresolved D. The germline gives CDR1 MDHEN, CDR2 SYDVKM. The V gene lost 4 bases and the J gene lost 9 bases, with 16 bases spanning the gap. The length of the CDR3 is 13 residues. CDR3 coding DNA: TGTGCCAGCAGTTCCTCCCTTGGAGTTGGGCAGTACTTC. It encodes CASSSSLGVGQYF.

The V call is TRBV6-5, the J call TRBJ1-1; D perhaps matches TRBD1 (5 bases). V was trimmed by 5 bases and J by 3 bases, leaving 10 bases between them. The CDR3 loop spans 13 amino acids. Germline V CDR1 and CDR2: MNHEY, SVGAGI. CDR3 sequence: CASSPGGDTEAFF. Here the CDR3 DNA reads TGTGCCAGCAGTCCTGGGGGGGACACTGAAGCTTTCTTT.

The chain uses TRBV5-8 and TRBJ2-2; TRBD1 is a possible D gene (5 bases). Trimming cost V 10 bases and J 6 bases, with 19 bases left between them. The CDR3 runs 14 residues. Germline V lookup: CDR1 SGHTS, CDR2 YDEGEE. The CDR3 nucleotides are TGTGCCCCCAAGGGGTTGGAGATCTCCGGGGAGCTGTTTTTT. This encodes CAPKGLEISGELFF. Drawing the rest from reference TRBV5-8 and TRBJ2-2, the complete variable domain is EAGVTQSPTHLIKTRGQQATLRCSPISGHTSVYWYQQALGLGLQFLLWYDEGEERNRGNFPPRFSGRQFPNYSSELNVNALELEDSALYLCAPKGLEISGELFFGEGSRLTVL.

The chain uses TRBV5-1 and TRBJ2-3; 8 nucleotides line up with TRBD2. J lost 4 bases, V lost 4 bases, and 8 bases had no gene match. This CDR3 spans 15 amino acids. In germline, CDR1 is SGHRS, CDR2 YFSETQ. The CDR3 protein is CASSPGTSGADTQYF. The CDR3 nucleotides read TGCGCCAGCAGCCCAGGGACTAGTGGCGCAGATACGCAGTATTTT.

The chain carries TRBV9 and TRBJ2-7, with 11 bases that match TRBD2. In germline, CDR1 is SGDLS, CDR2 YYNGEE. The J segment lost 3 bases and the V segment lost 3 bases, leaving 5 bases of the junction unmatched. The CDR3 covers 15 residues. CDR3 region: CASSAGLADGYEQYF. The CDR3, as DNA: TGTGCCAGCAGCGCGGGACTAGCGGACGGCTACGAGCAGTACTTC.

This clone was recorded once. The rearrangement uses TRBV12-3 or TRBV12-4 and TRBJ1-2, with D possibly TRBD1 on 5 matching bases. V gave up 6 bases and J gave up 4 bases, with 9 bases separating them. This CDR3 region has 12 residues. The CDR3 DNA reads as TGTGCCAGCAGCCAGGGCCCCTATGGCTACACCTTC. This gives the protein CASSQGPYGYTF.

This sequence joins TRBV10-2 and TRBJ1-3, with 8 nucleotides matching TRBD1. V lost 4 bases to trimming and J lost 3 bases; unmatched junction nucleotides: 5. The V gene's germline CDR1 is WSHSY and CDR2 SAAADI. The CDR3 runs to 15 residues. The CDR3 region is CASSAGGALGNTIYF. The CDR3 coding sequence is TGCGCCAGCAGTGCAGGGGGCGCGCTTGGAAACACCATATATTTT.